Listed below are T cell receptor beta chains from one sample, sequenced in a study of beta chain features in type 1 diabetes. Assay: immunoSEQ multiplex PCR; the TCRdb copy retains only in-frame clones and omits some. This sample has some 700,000 clones; around 15% occur once, and the top ten carry 0.022%. The sample consisted of naive CD4+ T cells from blood. Receptors originate from a man between 18 and 29 years old with type 1 diabetes. Both conserved end residues are part of each CDR3.

v_call,cdr3_aa
TRBV7-2,CASSPMYNEQFF
TRBV15,CATSRDRAAGANVLTF
TRBV29-1,CSVEDSYSGNTIYF
TRBV5-1,CASSPRQAETETQYF
TRBV30,CAWSVDWGNTGELFF
TRBV29-1,CSVEFRLNTEAFF
TRBV7-9,CASSTTDRPFVGYTF
TRBV29-1,CSVVLGTGTYNEQFF
TRBV27,CASSWYRGETQYF
TRBV6-1,CASLGGADTQYF
TRBV19,CASSSRGADQETQYF
TRBV30,CAWRGTGEEKLFF
TRBV30,CAWSGTALDQPQHF
TRBV29-1,CSVAPLQGGETQYF
TRBV29-1,CSVERGTNYGYTF
TRBV4-1,CASSPTGAPSGANVLTF
TRBV6-1,CASSDPTDTQYF
TRBV4-1,CASSLKTGQGTTGELFF
TRBV19,CASSIAYTADTQYF
TRBV25-1,CASSGQGSSYNSPLHF
TRBV4-1,CASSLGTGGPYGYTF
TRBV27,CASSGGRYNEQFF
TRBV19,CASSAGLHTQYF
TRBV5-1,CASSFSGGNYNEQFF
TRBV30,CAWNTVSPYGYTF
TRBV29-1,CSVEVFPGQGGNEQFF
TRBV2,CASRGLAANTGELFF
TRBV7-9,CASSFGQLNSPLHF
TRBV5-1,CASSAGQDYNEQFF
TRBV9,CATGLSGVYNEQFF
TRBV7-9,CASSLVWTSGGITDTQYF
TRBV9,CASSAGLAGADEQYF
TRBV20-1,CSALPGGELFF
TRBV30,CAWSTTGGGNGYTF
TRBV29-1,CSAPLGAQGYGYTF
TRBV6-8,CASSYPHERRTDTQYF
TRBV18,CASSPPTPRRENIQYF
TRBV7-3,CASSFGWQETQYF
TRBV14,CASSRWDQETQYF
TRBV29-1,CSVEDPMNTEAFF
TRBV19,CASSIDRFGEQFF
TRBV9,CASSVGLAATYEQYF
TRBV5-1,CASRGQGTDTQYF
TRBV19,CASSLQGPGTEAFF
TRBV4-1,CASSRGGDRGNSPLHF
TRBV7-2,CASSLGWSGELFF
TRBV7-9,CASSWGQGEQFF
TRBV7-2,CASSLVVQETQYF